This TCR beta chain came from a study of T cells in localized non-small cell lung cancer. Study-level findings and limits: A median of approximately 60 of the top 100 tumor clones appeared in adjacent lung, which was paired and uninvolved. Higher blood T cell density went with longer overall survival.

Clones were read by immunoSEQ multiplex PCR, and TCRdb kept only the in-frame ones, dropping some. Here the sample spans about 2,100 clones, more than 30% being singletons. Per the germline V gene, CDR1 is MDHEN and CDR2 is SYDVKM. CDR3 length equals 16 residues. V dropped 4 bases and J dropped 8; count of bases not matched to a gene: 11. Investigators took adjacent lung free of atypia at least 2 cm from the tumor margin. As to this clone: Its antigen remains unidentified.

The chain recombines TRBV28 with TRBJ2-4, with 10 bases lining up with TRBD1. The sample consisted of normal lung tissue next to the tumor, taken before any cancer treatment. This TCR was recovered from a male donor at least 60 years old with stage I squamous cell lung carcinoma. The CDR3 spells CASSSRWGQGSDIQYF. CDR3 DNA: TGTGCCAGCAGTTCGAGATGGGGACAGGGGTCGGACATTCAGTACTTC.